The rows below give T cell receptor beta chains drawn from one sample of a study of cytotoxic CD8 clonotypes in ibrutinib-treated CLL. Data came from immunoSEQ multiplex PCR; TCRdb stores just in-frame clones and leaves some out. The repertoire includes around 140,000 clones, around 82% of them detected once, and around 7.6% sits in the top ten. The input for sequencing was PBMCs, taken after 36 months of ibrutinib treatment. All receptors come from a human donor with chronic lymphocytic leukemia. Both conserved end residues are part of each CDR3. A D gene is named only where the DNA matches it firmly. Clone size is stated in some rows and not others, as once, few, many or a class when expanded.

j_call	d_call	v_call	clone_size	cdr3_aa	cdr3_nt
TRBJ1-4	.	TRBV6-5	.	CASSYPRGKLFF	TGTGCCAGCAGTTACCCACGGGGCAAACTGTTTTTT
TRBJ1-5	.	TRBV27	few	CASSLGKGQPQHF	TGTGCCAGCAGTTTAGGGAAGGGTCAGCCCCAGCATTTT
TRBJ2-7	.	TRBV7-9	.	CASSLGTLGYEQYF	TGTGCCAGCAGCTTAGGGACCCTGGGCTACGAGCAGTACTTC
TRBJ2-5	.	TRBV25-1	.	CASSERGRGGEETQYF	TGTGCCAGCAGTGAGAGAGGCCGAGGGGGGGAGGAGACCCAGTACTTC
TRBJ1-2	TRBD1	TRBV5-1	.	CASSLEDRGYGYTF	TGCGCCAGCAGCTTGGAAGACAGGGGGTATGGCTACACCTTC
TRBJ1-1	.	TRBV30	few	CAWRKDILTEAFF	TGTGCCTGGAGGAAGGACATCCTCACTGAAGCTTTCTTT
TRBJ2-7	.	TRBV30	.	CAWNLQGPSYEQYF	TGTGCCTGGAATTTACAGGGCCCTTCCTACGAGCAGTACTTC
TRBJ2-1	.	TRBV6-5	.	CASSYEGPYNEQFF	TGTGCCAGCAGTTACGAGGGACCCTACAATGAGCAGTTCTTC
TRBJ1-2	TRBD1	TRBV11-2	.	CASSRTRDRGTGYTF	TGTGCCAGCAGCCGCACCCGGGACAGGGGTACGGGCTACACCTTC
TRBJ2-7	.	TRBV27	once	CASSLFPGTPYEQYF	TGTGCCAGCAGTTTATTCCCAGGGACCCCCTACGAGCAGTACTTC
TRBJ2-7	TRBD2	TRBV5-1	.	CASSSRTSGEQYF	TGCGCCAGCAGCTCCCGGACTAGCGGGGAGCAGTACTTC
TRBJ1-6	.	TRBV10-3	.	CAISGEGMYNSPLHF	TGTGCCATCAGTGGGGAGGGTATGTATAATTCACCCCTCCACTTT
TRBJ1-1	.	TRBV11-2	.	CASSLDSNEAFF	TGTGCCAGCAGCTTAGATTCCAACGAAGCTTTCTTT
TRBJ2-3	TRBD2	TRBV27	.	CATQRGPRTDTQYF	TGTGCCACCCAGCGGGGGCCGAGAACAGATACGCAGTATTTT
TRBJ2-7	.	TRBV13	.	CASSLFQGFAYEQYF	TGTGCCAGCAGCTTATTCCAGGGTTTCGCCTACGAGCAGTACTTC
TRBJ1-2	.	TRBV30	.	CARGRTYGYTF	TGTGCCCGAGGTCGGACATATGGCTACACCTTC
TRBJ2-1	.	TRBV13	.	CASSPRATWQFF	TGTGCCAGCAGCCCCCGGGCCACCTGGCAGTTCTTC
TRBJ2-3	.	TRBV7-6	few	CASARGDTQYF	TGTGCCAGCGCCAGAGGAGATACGCAGTATTTT
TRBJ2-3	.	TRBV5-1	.	CASSLGPSTDTQYF	TGCGCCAGCAGCTTGGGTCCGAGCACAGATACGCAGTATTTT
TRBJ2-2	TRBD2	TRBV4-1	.	CASSQLGLAGKNTGELFF	TGCGCCAGCAGCCAGCTGGGACTAGCGGGAAAGAACACCGGGGAGCTGTTTTTT
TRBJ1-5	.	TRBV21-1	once	CASSKDRAQPQHF	TGTGCCAGCAGCAAAGACCGAGCTCAGCCCCAGCATTTT
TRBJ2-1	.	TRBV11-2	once	CAVSNWIRYDEQFF	TGTGCCGTTTCAAACTGGATCCGGTATGATGAGCAGTTCTTC
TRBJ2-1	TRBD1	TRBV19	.	CASSKPLLSRGRYNEQFF	TGTGCCAGTAGTAAACCACTGCTAAGCAGGGGGCGTTACAATGAGCAGTTCTTC
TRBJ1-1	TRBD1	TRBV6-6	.	CASSSGQGTTEAFF	TGTGCCAGCAGCTCGGGACAGGGGACTACTGAAGCTTTCTTT
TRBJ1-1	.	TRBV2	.	CARGRTTEAFF	TGTGCCAGAGGACGGACGACTGAAGCTTTCTTT
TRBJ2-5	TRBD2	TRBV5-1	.	CASSLAGGEETQYF	TGCGCCAGCAGCTTGGCTGGGGGGGAAGAGACCCAGTACTTC
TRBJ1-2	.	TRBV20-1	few	CRGGDYGYTF	TGCAGAGGGGGTGACTATGGCTACACCTTC
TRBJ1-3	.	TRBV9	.	CASSVQLGAGNTIYF	TGTGCCAGCAGCGTACAACTGGGTGCTGGAAACACCATATATTTT
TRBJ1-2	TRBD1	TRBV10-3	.	CAISEIPGTGADGYTF	TGTGCCATCAGTGAGATCCCAGGGACAGGGGCGGATGGCTACACCTTC
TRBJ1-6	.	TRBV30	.	CAWSVQSNSPLHF	TGTGCCTGGAGTGTACAGTCCAATTCACCCCTCCACTTT
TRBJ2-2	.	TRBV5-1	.	CASSLAPGHRSGNTGELFF	TGCGCCAGCAGCTTGGCCCCGGGACACCGCTCGGGTAACACCGGGGAGCTGTTTTTT
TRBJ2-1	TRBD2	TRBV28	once	CASSVSGTSIDEQFF	TGTGCCAGCAGTGTTTCGGGGACTAGCATCGATGAGCAGTTCTTC
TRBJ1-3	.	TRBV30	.	CAWSWMGNTIYF	TGTGCCTGGTCATGGATGGGAAACACCATATATTTT
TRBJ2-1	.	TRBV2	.	CASSEALSPVSYNEQFF	TGTGCCAGCAGTGAAGCGCTTAGTCCCGTCTCCTACAATGAGCAGTTCTTC
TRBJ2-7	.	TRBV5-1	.	CASSLSRRNEQYF	TGCGCCAGCAGCTTGTCACGTCGGAACGAGCAGTACTTC
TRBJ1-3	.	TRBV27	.	CASSHGGSGNTIYF	TGTGCCAGCAGCCATGGGGGTTCTGGAAACACCATATATTTT
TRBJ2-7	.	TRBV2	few	CASFPGDSPLYEQYF	TGTGCCAGCTTCCCGGGGGACAGCCCATTATACGAGCAGTACTTC
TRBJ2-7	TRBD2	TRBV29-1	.	CSVELGSGSSEQYF	TGCAGCGTTGAATTGGGTAGCGGGAGTAGCGAGCAGTACTTC
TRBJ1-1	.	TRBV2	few	CASSGWGEAFF	TGTGCCAGCAGTGGGTGGGGTGAAGCTTTCTTT
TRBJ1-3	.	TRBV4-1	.	CASSQDGRRRGGDTIYF	TGCGCCAGCAGCCAAGATGGAAGGAGAAGGGGGGGTGACACCATATATTTT
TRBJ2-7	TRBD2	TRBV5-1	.	CASSPRGLEFRDEQYF	TGCGCCAGCAGCCCCAGGGGACTAGAGTTCCGGGACGAGCAGTACTTC
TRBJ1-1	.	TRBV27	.	CASSLSALNTEAFF	TGTGCCAGCAGTTTGTCCGCATTAAACACTGAAGCTTTCTTT
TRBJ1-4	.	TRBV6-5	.	CASSPTESNEKLFF	TGTGCCAGCAGTCCGACAGAGAGTAATGAAAAACTGTTTTTT
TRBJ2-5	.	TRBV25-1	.	CASSENTGETQYF	TGTGCCAGCAGTGAAAACACGGGGGAGACCCAGTACTTC
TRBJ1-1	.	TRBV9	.	CASSVGTNTEAFF	TGTGCCAGCAGCGTAGGCACGAACACTGAAGCTTTCTTT
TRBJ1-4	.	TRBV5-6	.	CASSLRAEVFNEKLFF	TGTGCCAGCAGCTTGAGGGCAGAGGTTTTTAATGAAAAACTGTTTTTT
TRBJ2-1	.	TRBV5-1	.	CASSFGGEGYNEQFF	TGCGCCAGCAGCTTTGGAGGAGAGGGCTACAATGAGCAGTTCTTC
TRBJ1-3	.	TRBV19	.	CASSSQGDRLRTIYF	TGTGCCAGTAGTTCCCAGGGTGATCGGCTCCGCACCATATATTTT
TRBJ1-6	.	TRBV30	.	CAWSGTGGATPLHF	TGTGCCTGGAGTGGTACTGGGGGCGCGACACCCCTCCACTTT
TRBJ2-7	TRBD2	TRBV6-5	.	CASRPTSGGPEQYF	TGTGCCAGCAGACCGACTAGCGGAGGGCCCGAGCAGTACTTC
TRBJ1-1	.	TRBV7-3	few	CASSSHGQTEAFF	TGTGCCAGCAGCTCCCATGGACAGACTGAAGCTTTCTTT
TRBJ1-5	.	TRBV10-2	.	CASSLAGNQPQHF	TGCGCCAGCAGTTTAGCAGGGAATCAGCCCCAGCATTTT
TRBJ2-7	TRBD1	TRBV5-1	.	CASSSTGVNYEQYF	TGCGCCAGCAGCTCGACAGGGGTCAACTACGAGCAGTACTTC